This T cell receptor (beta chain) was sequenced during a study of blood T cell repertoires in COVID-19. In the study overall: T cells, B-cell-depleted T cells, or PBMCs supplied cDNA or gDNA.

Recovered Cohort 3 donors showed two negative PCRs, clearance, or symptom resolution. The CDR3 spans 15 residues. Looked up from germline, CDR1 is SGHRS and CDR2 is YFSETQ. V shed 4 bases and J shed 0 bases, with 11 bases lying between them. Clones were sequenced by immunoSEQ multiplex PCR, and TCRdb holds only the in-frame ones, with some missing. The table shows a few hundred thousand clones, with 75% to 90% occurring only once. The V gene is TRBV5-1, the J gene TRBJ2-1; a possible D gene is TRBD1 (5 bases). Sequenced material: PBMCs or T cells enriched from blood (not recorded which). The receptor was derived from a woman aged 45-65 years who had recovered from COVID-19. CDR3 bases: TGCGCCAGCAGCCACGACAGTTCCTCCTACAATGAGCAGTTCTTC. Encoded protein: CASSHDSSSYNEQFF.